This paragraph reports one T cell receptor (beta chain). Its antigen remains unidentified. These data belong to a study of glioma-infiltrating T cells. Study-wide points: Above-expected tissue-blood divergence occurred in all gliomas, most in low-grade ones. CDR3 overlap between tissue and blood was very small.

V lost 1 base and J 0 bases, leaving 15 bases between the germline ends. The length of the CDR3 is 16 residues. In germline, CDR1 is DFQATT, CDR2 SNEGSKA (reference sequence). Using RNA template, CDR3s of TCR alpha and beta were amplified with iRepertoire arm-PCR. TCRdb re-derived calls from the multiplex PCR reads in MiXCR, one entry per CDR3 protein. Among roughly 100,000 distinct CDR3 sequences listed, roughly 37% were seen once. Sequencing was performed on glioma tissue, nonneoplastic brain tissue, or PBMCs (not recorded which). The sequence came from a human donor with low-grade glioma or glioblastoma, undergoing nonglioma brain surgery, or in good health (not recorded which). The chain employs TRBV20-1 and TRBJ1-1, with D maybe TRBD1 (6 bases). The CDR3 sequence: CSARGGAFVLNTEAFF. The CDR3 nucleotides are TGCAGTGCTAGAGGGGGGGCCTTCGTTTTGAACACTGAAGCTTTCTTT.